This T cell receptor beta chain was observed in a study of patients and donors after allogeneic stem cell transplantation. This clonotype was seen a handful of times. This CDR3 has 14 amino acids. V shed 7 bases, J shed 8 bases, and the junction held 10 bases outside the gene matches. The germline V gene has CDR1 SGHTA and CDR2 FQGNSA. In TCRdb, the RT-PCR reads were re-called with MiXCR into one record per CDR3 protein. Here the sample spans 900,000 to 1,000,000 distinct CDR3 sequences, approximately 19% being singletons. The sequence derives from a human donor who was either an allogeneic HSCT recipient or a stem cell or donor lymphocyte infusion donor (not recorded which). It is not recorded whose cells these are; they may come from a transplant donor. This chain connects TRBV7-2 to TRBJ2-1, with TRBD2 matching 8 bases. Material: blood, either unsorted or a sorted T cell fraction (not recorded which). The CDR3, as DNA: TGTGCCAGCATCCCTCGCGGGGGGTACCATGAGCAGTTCTTC. Protein product: CASIPRGGYHEQFF.